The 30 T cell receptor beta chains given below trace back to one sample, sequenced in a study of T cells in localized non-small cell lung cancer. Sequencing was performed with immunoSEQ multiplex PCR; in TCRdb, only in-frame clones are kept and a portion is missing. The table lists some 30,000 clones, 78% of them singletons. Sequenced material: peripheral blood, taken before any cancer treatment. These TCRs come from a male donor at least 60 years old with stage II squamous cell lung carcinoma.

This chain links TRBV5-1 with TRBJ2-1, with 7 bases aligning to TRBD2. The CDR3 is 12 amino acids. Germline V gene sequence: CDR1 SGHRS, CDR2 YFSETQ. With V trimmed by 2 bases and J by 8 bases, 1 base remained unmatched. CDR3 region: CASSFTSDEQFF. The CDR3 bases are TGCGCCAGCAGCTTCACTAGCGATGAGCAGTTCTTC.

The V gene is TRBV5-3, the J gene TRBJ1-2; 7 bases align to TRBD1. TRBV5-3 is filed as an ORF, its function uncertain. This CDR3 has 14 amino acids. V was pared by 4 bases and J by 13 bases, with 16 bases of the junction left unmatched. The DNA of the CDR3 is TGTGCCAGAAGCGAGGACAGGCCCGTCACTCTCTGCACCTTC. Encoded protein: CARSEDRPVTLCTF.

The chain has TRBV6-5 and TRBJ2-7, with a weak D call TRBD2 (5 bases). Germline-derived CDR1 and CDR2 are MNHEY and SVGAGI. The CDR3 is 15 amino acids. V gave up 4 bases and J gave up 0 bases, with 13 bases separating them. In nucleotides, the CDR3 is TGTGCCAGCAGTTCGTTAGGACTCCTCTCCTACGAGCAGTACTTC. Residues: CASSSLGLLSYEQYF.

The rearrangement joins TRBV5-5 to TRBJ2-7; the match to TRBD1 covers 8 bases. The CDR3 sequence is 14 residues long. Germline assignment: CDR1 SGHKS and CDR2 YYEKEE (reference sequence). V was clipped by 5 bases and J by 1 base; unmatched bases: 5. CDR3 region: CASRARDRSYEQYF. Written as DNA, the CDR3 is TGTGCCAGCAGGGCTAGGGACAGGTCCTACGAGCAGTACTTC.

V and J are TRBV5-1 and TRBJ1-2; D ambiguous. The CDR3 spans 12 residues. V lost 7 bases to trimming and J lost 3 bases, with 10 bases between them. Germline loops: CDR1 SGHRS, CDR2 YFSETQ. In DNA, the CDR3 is TGCGCCAGCGGATACCGGGACTATGGCTACACCTTC. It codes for CASGYRDYGYTF.

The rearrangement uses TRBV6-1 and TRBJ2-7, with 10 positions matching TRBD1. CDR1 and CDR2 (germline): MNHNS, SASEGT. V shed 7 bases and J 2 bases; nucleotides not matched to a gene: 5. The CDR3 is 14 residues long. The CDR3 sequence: CASNLGQGAYEQYF. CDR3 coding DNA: TGTGCCAGCAACCTCGGACAGGGGGCCTACGAGCAGTACTTC.

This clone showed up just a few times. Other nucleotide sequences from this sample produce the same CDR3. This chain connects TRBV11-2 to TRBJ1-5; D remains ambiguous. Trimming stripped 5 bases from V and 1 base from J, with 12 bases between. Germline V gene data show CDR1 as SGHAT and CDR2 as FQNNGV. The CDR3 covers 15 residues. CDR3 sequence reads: CASSLDGDSNQPQHF. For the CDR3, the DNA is TGTGCCAGCAGCCTCGACGGCGACAGCAATCAGCCCCAGCATTTT.

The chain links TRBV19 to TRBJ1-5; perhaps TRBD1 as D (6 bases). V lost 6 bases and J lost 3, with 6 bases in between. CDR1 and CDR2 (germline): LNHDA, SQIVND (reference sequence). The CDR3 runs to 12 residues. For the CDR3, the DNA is TGTGCCAGTAGGGGGGCCAATCAGCCCCAGCATTTT. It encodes CASRGANQPQHF.

The CDR3 sequence: CASRGQPSTDTQYF. The DNA of the CDR3 is TGTGCCAGCAGAGGGCAACCTAGCACAGATACGCAGTATTTT. This chain joins TRBV13 and TRBJ2-3; D unresolved. V shed 6 bases and J shed 0 bases, with 10 bases lying between them. This CDR3 region has 14 residues. Germline CDR1 reads PRHDT; CDR2 reads FYEKMQ (reference sequence). The entire variable domain, with the rest obtained from reference TRBV13 and TRBJ2-3, is as follows: AAGVIQSPRHLIKEKRETATLKCYPIPRHDTVYWYQQGPGQDPQFLISFYEKMQSDKGSIPDRFSAQQFSDYHSELNMSSLELGDSALYFCASRGQPSTDTQYFGPGTRLTVL.

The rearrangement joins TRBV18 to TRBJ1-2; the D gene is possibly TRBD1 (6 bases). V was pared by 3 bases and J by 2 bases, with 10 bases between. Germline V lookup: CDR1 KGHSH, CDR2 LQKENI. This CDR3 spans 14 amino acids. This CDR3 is CASSPGAENYGYTF. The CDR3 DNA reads TGTGCCAGCTCACCGGGGGCGGAGAACTATGGCTACACCTTC.

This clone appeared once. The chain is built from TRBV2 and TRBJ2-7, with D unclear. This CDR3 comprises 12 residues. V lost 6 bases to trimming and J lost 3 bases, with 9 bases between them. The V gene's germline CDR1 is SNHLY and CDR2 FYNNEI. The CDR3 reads CASSADGYEQYF. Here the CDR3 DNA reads TGTGCCAGCAGCGCTGACGGCTACGAGCAGTACTTC.

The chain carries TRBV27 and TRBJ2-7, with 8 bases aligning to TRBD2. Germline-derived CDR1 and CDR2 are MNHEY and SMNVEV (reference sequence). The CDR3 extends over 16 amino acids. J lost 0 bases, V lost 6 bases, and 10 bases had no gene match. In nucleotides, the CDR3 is TGTGCCAGCAGATATAGCGGGGTGGAAAGCTCCTACGAGCAGTACTTC. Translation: CASRYSGVESSYEQYF.

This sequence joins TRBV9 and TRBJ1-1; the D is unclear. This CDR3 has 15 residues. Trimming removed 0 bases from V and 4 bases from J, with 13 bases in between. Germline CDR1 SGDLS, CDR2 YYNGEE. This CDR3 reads CASSVDPLVGTEAFF. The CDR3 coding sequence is TGTGCCAGCAGCGTAGACCCCCTGGTGGGCACTGAAGCTTTCTTT.

CDR3 sequence: CASSLVGHPNYGYTF. The DNA of the CDR3 is TGTGCCAGCAGCTTAGTAGGTCATCCTAACTATGGCTACACCTTC. The chain joins TRBV7-9 to TRBJ1-2; D ambiguous. The germline V gene encodes CDR1 SEHNR and CDR2 FQNEAQ (reference sequence). Between the trimmed V and J ends, which lost 1 base and 0 bases, there was a span of 9 bases. The CDR3 contains 15 residues.

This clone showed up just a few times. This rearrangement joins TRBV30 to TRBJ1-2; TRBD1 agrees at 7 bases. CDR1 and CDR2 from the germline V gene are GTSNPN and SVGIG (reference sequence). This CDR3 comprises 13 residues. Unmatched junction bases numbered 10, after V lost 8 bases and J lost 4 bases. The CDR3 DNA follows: TGTGCCGGAACCCCCGGGACAGTCTATGGCTACACCTTC. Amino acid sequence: CAGTPGTVYGYTF. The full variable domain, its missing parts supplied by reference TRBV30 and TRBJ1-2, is SQTIHQWPATLVQPVGSPLSLECTVEGTSNPNLYWYRQAAGRGLQLLFYSVGIGQISSEVPQNLSASRPQDRQFILSSKKLLLSDSGFYLCAGTPGTVYGYTFGSGTRLTVV.

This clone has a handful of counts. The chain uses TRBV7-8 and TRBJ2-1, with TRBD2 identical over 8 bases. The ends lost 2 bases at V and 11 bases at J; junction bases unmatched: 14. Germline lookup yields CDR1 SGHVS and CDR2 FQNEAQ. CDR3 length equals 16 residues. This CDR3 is CASSLSLAGPLFKQFF. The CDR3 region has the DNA TGTGCCAGCAGCTTATCGTTAGCGGGGCCGCTCTTTAAGCAGTTCTTC.

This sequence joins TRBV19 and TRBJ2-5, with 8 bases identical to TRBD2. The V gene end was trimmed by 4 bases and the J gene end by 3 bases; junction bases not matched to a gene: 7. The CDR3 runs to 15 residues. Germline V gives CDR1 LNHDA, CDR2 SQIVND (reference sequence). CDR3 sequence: CASSKSGGREETQYF. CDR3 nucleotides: TGTGCCAGTAGTAAATCGGGGGGGCGAGAAGAGACCCAGTACTTC.

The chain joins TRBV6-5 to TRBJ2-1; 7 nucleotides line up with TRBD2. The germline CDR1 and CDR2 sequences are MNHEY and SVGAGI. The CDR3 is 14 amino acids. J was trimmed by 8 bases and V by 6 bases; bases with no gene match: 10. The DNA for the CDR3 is TGTGCCAGCAGCCCCGGGGGGAGCTTCGATGAGCAGTTCTTC. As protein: CASSPGGSFDEQFF.

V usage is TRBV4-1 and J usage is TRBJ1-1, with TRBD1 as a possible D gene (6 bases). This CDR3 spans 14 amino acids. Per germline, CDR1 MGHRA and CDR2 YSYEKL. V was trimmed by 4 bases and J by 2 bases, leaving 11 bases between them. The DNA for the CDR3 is TGCGCCAGCAGCCGGACAGATCTAAACACTGAAGCTTTCTTT. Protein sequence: CASSRTDLNTEAFF.

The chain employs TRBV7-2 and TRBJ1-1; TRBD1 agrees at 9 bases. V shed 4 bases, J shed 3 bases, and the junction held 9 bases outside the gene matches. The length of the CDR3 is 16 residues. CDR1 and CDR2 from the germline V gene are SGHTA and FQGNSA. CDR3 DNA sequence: TGTGCCAGCAGCTGGGGACAGGGAGGGTTTGACACTGAAGCTTTCTTT. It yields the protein CASSWGQGGFDTEAFF.

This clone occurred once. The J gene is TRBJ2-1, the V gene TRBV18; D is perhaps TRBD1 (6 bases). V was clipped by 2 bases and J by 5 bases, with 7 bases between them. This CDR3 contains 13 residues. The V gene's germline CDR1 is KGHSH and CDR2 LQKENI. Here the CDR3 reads CASSPDRNNEQFF. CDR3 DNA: TGTGCCAGCTCACCAGACAGGAACAATGAGCAGTTCTTC.

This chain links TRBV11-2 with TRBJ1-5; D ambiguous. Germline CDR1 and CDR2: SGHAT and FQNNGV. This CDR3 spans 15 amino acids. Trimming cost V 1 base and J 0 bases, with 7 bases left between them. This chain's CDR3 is CASSLGSYSNQPQHF. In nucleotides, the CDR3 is TGTGCCAGCAGCTTAGGCTCCTATAGCAATCAGCCCCAGCATTTT. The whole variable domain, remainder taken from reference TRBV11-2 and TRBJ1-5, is EAGVAQSPRYKIIEKRQSVAFWCNPISGHATLYWYQQILGQGPKLLIQFQNNGVVDDSQLPKDRFSAERLKGVDSTLKIQPAKLEDSAVYLCASSLGSYSNQPQHFGDGTRLSIL.

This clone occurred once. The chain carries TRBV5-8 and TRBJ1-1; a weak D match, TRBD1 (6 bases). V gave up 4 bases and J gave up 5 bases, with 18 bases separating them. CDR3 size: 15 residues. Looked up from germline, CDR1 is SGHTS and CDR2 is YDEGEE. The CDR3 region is CASSGRQVLETEAFF. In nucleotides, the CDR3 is TGTGCCAGCAGCGGGCGACAGGTTTTAGAGACTGAAGCTTTCTTT.

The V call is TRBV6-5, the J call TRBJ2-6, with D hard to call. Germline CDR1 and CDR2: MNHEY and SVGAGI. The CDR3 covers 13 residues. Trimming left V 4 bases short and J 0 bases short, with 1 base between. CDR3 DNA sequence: TGTGCCAGCAGTTCCTCTGGGGCCAACGTCCTGACTTTC. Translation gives CASSSSGANVLTF.

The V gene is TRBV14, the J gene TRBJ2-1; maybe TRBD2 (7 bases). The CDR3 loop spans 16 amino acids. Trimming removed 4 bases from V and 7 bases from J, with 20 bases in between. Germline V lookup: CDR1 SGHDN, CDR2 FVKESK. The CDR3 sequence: CASSRLRGGAGNEQFF. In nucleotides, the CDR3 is TGTGCCAGCAGCCGGTTACGCGGGGGCGCAGGTAATGAGCAGTTCTTC.

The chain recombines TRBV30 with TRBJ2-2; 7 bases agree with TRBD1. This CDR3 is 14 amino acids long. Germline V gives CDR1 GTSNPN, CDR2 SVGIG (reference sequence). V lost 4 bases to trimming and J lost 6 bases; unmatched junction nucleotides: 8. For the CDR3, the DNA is TGTGCCTGGATCTTTCGAGACAGGGCCGGGGAGCTGTTTTTT. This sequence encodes CAWIFRDRAGELFF.

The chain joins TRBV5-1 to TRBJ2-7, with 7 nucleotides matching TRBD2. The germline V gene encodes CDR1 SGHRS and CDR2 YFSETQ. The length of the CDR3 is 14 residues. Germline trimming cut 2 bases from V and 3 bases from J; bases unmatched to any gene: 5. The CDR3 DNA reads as TGCGCCAGCAGCTTAAGCGGGACTATCTACGAGCAGTACTTC. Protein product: CASSLSGTIYEQYF.

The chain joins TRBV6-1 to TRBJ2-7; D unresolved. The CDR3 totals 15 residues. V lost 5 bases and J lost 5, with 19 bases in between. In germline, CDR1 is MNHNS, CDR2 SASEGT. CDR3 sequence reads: CASSSVSGPGHEQYF. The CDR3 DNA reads TGTGCCAGCAGTTCCGTGTCGGGCCCGGGCCACGAGCAGTACTTC.

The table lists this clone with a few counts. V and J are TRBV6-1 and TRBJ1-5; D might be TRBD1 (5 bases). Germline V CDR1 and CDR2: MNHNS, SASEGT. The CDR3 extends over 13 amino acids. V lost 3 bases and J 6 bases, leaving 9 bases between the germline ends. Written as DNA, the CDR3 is TGTGCCAGCAGTGAGGGGCAGAGTCAGCCCCAGCATTTT. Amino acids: CASSEGQSQPQHF.

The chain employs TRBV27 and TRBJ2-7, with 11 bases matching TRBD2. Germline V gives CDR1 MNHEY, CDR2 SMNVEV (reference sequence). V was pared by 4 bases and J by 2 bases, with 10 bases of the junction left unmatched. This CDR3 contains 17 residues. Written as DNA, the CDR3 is TGTGCCAGCAGTTCCGAACCCAAGACTAGCGGGGCCTACGAGCAGTACTTC. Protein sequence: CASSSEPKTSGAYEQYF.